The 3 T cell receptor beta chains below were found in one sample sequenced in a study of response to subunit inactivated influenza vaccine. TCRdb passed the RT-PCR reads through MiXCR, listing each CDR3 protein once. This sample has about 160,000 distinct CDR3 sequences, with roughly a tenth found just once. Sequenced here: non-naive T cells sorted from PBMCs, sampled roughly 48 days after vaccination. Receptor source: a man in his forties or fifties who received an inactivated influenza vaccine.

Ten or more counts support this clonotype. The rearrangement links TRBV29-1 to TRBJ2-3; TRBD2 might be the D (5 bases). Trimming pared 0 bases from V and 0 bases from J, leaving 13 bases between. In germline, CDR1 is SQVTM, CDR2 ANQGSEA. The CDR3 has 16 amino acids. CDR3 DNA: TGCAGCGTTGAAGATCCTCTTAGCGTTAGCACAGATACGCAGTATTTT. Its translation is CSVEDPLSVSTDTQYF.

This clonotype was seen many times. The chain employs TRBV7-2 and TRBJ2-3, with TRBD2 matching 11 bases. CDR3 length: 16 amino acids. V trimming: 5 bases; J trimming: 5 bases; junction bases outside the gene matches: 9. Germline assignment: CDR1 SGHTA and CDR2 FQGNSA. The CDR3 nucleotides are TGTGCCAGCAGCCCCGGACTAGCGGGCTCGGGAGATACGCAGTATTTT. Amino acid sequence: CASSPGLAGSGDTQYF.

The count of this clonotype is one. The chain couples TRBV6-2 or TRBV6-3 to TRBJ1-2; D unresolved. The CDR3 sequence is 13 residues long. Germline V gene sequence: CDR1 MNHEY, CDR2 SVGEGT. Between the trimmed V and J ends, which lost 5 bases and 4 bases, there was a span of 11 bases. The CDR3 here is CASSHGQVYGYTF. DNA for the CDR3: TGTGCCAGCAGTCACGGGCAGGTCTATGGCTACACCTTC.